This T cell receptor beta chain was identified during a study of blood T cells in healthy people across ages. With a J-beta primer mix and a sample-barcoded 5' primer, a second PCR ran 7 to 11 cycles. A template-switch adaptor that had 12 random nucleotides put a tag on each cDNA molecule. TCRdb redid the calling of the 5' RACE reads with MiXCR, one entry per CDR3 protein. The repertoire holds over 1,300,000 distinct CDR3 sequences, with 45% to 70% as singletons. Trimming removed 5 bases from V and 10 bases from J, with 17 bases in between. Per germline, CDR1 DFQATT and CDR2 SNEGSKA (reference sequence). The CDR3 is 13 amino acids. The donors, all healthy, were Caucasians living in Russia, aged roughly 6 to 100.

This receptor was taken from a man between 18 and 35 years old in good health. The sequenced sample was blood. The genes are TRBV20-1 and TRBJ1-4; D is uncertain. The CDR3 bases are TGCAGTGCTCGCGACGGACTGAGAGGAAAACTGTTTTTT. Amino acids: CSARDGLRGKLFF.